The clone carrying this T cell receptor (beta chain) has just a few counts. The sample originates from a study of CD8+ T cells in alopecia areata. Overall study context: Oral tofacitinib (5 to 10 mg twice daily) was administered to treated patients.

Treatment specified: oral pan-JAK inhibitor, 5-10 mg twice daily. In each case, RNA was isolated and then reverse transcribed into cDNA as the sequencing template. Measured with immunoSEQ multiplex PCR; TCRdb has only the in-frame clones, and not every one. The table includes 150,000 to 200,000 clones, roughly 64% detected once. V lost 5 bases and J lost 8, with 12 bases in between. The V gene's germline CDR1 is SEHNR and CDR2 FQNEAQ (reference sequence). This CDR3 has 12 residues. This specimen consisted of CD8+ T cells sorted from blood, obtained at week 24, from a patient treated with tofacitinib. The sequence derives from a human donor with alopecia areata. The chain employs TRBV7-9 and TRBJ1-1; D is unclear. CDR3 in amino acids: CASSDLASEAFF. The CDR3 nucleotides are TGTGCCAGCAGCGACTTGGCGAGCGAAGCTTTCTTT.